These 16 T cell receptor beta chains were all obtained from the same sample, sequenced in a study of spatial heterogeneity in lung cancer. TCRdb independently ran MiXCR on the 5' RACE reads; one entry per CDR3 protein. The repertoire holds under 150,000 distinct CDR3 sequences, with 12% as singletons. The sample's time point: blood at routine non-recurrence follow-up after resection. Whole RNA came from tumor, nontumor lung or frozen PBMC and was sequenced without being sorted. The specimen was PBMCs, collected at follow-up. Receptor source: a male donor with early-stage non-small cell lung cancer.

This clonotype was found many times. The V call is TRBV4-2, the J call TRBJ2-1; 8 positions agree with TRBD2. J lost 6 bases, V lost 1 base, and 8 bases had no gene match. Germline assignment: CDR1 LGHNA and CDR2 YNFKEQ. The CDR3 contains 16 residues. CDR3 region: CASSQAIAGGINEQFF. The DNA for the CDR3 is TGTGCCAGCAGCCAAGCGATTGCGGGGGGTATCAATGAGCAGTTCTTC.

This clonotype was detected many times. V and J are TRBV6-1 and TRBJ2-3, with D perhaps given as TRBD1 or TRBD2 (5 bases each). Deletions cut 4 bases from V and 2 bases from J, with 16 bases between. This CDR3 has 16 amino acids. CDR1 and CDR2 (germline): MNHNS, SASEGT. CDR3 region: CASSARDRGYTDTQYF. Here the CDR3 DNA reads TGTGCCAGCAGTGCCCGGGACCGAGGATACACAGATACGCAGTATTTT.

This clonotype turned up a few times. Here the CDR3 reads CASSLGGRRNGIEAFF. The CDR3 bases are TGTGCCAGCAGCTTAGGAGGAAGACGGAATGGCATTGAAGCTTTCTTT. V gene TRBV11-3 combines with J gene TRBJ1-1; D call uncertain. The CDR3 sequence is 16 residues long. The germline V and J ends were trimmed by 1 base and 7 bases, with 19 bases remaining between them. From germline, CDR1 is SGHNT and CDR2 YENEEA. Together with reference TRBV11-3 and TRBJ1-1, the CDR3 gives the full variable domain: EAGVVQSPRYKIIEKKQPVAFWCNPISGHNTLYWYLQNLGQGPELLIRYENEEAVDDSQLPKDRFSAERLKGVDSTLKIQPAELGDSAVYLCASSLGGRRNGIEAFFGQGTRLTVV.

This clonotype has a handful of counts. V usage is TRBV12-3 or TRBV12-4 and J usage is TRBJ1-4; D may be TRBD1 (5 bases). The CDR3 totals 14 residues. Trimming shortened V by 7 bases and J by 6 bases, and 15 bases separated the two germline ends. CDR3 nucleotides: TGTGCCAGCACCCTTCCGGGACGGTATGAAAAACTGTTTTTT. The encoded protein is CASTLPGRYEKLFF.

This clonotype was counted ten times or more. This chain uses TRBV12-3 or TRBV12-4 with TRBJ1-3, with no clear D. CDR3 length equals 13 residues. Trimming pared 7 bases from V and 8 bases from J, leaving 15 bases between. The CDR3 nucleotides are TGTGCCAGCACTTCACAATTGCTAGACACCATATATTTT. It encodes CASTSQLLDTIYF.

This clonotype was detected many times. The CDR3 here is CASSLSPQANYGYTF. The DNA of the CDR3 is TGTGCCAGCAGCTTGTCCCCTCAAGCTAACTATGGCTACACCTTC. The genes are TRBV5-6 and TRBJ1-2; D is uncertain. The V end lost 1 base, the J end lost 0 bases, and 10 bases lay between the germline ends. This CDR3 is built from 15 residues. Per the germline V gene, CDR1 is SGHDT and CDR2 is YYEEEE.

This clonotype occurred a few times. The genes are TRBV6-1 and TRBJ1-5; TRBD1 agrees at 11 bases. Trimming at V came to 6 bases and at J to 6 bases, leaving 4 bases not matched to a gene. The CDR3 consists of 14 residues. The V gene's germline CDR1 is MNHNS and CDR2 SASEGT. CDR3 DNA: TGTGCCAGCAGGGGACAGGGGGAAGTTCAGCCCCAGCATTTT. This translates into CASRGQGEVQPQHF.

The V call is TRBV7-2, the J call TRBJ1-5; D is possibly TRBD1 (5 bases). The CDR3 totals 15 residues. Germline CDR1 and CDR2: SGHTA and FQGNSA. Trimming took off 1 base at V and 4 bases at J, with 11 bases between the two ends. This CDR3 reads CASSLGYGQNQPQHF. The CDR3 DNA is TGTGCCAGCAGCTTAGGGTACGGACAAAATCAGCCCCAGCATTTT.

This clonotype was observed a handful of times. The chain has TRBV4-2 and TRBJ1-5; D ambiguous. Germline-derived CDR1 and CDR2 are LGHNA and YNFKEQ. The CDR3 contains 15 residues. The V gene lost 0 bases and the J gene lost 3 bases, with 9 bases spanning the gap. This CDR3 is CASSQDPTVNQPQHF. DNA for the CDR3: TGTGCCAGCAGCCAAGATCCCACAGTCAATCAGCCCCAGCATTTT.

The V call is TRBV28, the J call TRBJ2-7, with D possibly TRBD1 on 6 matching bases. The CDR3 covers 13 residues. Germline V gives CDR1 MDHEN, CDR2 SYDVKM. V lost 9 bases, J lost 7 bases, and 19 bases lay in between. Here the CDR3 DNA reads TGTGCCAGTATCCCTGGGGGCTTGGATGAGCAGTACTTC. Protein: CASIPGGLDEQYF.

J is TRBJ2-1 and V is TRBV11-2, with 9 bases fitting TRBD2. Trimming at V came to 4 bases and at J to 4 bases, leaving 5 bases not matched to a gene. Per the germline V gene, CDR1 is SGHAT and CDR2 is FQNNGV. This CDR3 is 15 amino acids long. The CDR3 DNA follows: TGTGCCAGCAGCTACCTAGCGGGGAAATACAATGAGCAGTTCTTC. Its translation: CASSYLAGKYNEQFF.

The sample holds a few counts of this clonotype. This chain uses TRBV7-9 with TRBJ1-6, with D uncertain. The CDR3 length is 14 residues. Germline V CDR1 and CDR2: SEHNR, FQNEAQ (reference sequence). V was cut by 5 bases and J by 7 bases, with 12 bases left in between. The CDR3 region is CASSGRNPNSPLHF. The DNA for the CDR3 is TGTGCCAGCAGCGGCAGAAATCCAAATTCACCCCTCCACTTT.

The chain has TRBV25-1 and TRBJ1-2, with TRBD1 matching 8 bases. J lost 13 bases, V lost 2 bases, and 12 bases had no gene match. Germline lookup yields CDR1 MGHDK and CDR2 SYGVNS. This CDR3 is built from 14 residues. DNA for the CDR3: TGTGCCAGCAGTGAACCCGGTCGGACAGGGCCGGCCACCTTC. Its translation: CASSEPGRTGPATF.

This clonotype was seen only a few times. The chain has TRBV2 and TRBJ2-1; tentatively, D is TRBD2 (6 bases). Germline V gene data show CDR1 as SNHLY and CDR2 as FYNNEI. The V gene lost 2 bases and the J gene lost 8 bases, with 16 bases spanning the gap. The CDR3 contains 15 residues. The CDR3 reads CASSETAGRFDEQFF. CDR3 nucleotides: TGTGCCAGCAGTGAAACTGCAGGGAGGTTTGATGAGCAGTTCTTC.

The table lists this clonotype with many counts. The V call is TRBV7-2, the J call TRBJ2-1, with D perhaps TRBD1 (6 bases). Germline values: CDR1 SGHTA, CDR2 FQGNSA. This CDR3 region has 15 residues. Trimming cost V 5 bases and J 1 base, with 12 bases left between them. DNA for the CDR3: TGTGCCAGCAGCGGGACACCCTTATCCTACAATGAGCAGTTCTTC. The encoded protein is CASSGTPLSYNEQFF.

There are a few counts of this clonotype. This chain uses TRBV3-1 with TRBJ1-5; perhaps TRBD1 as D (6 bases). Germline V CDR1 and CDR2: LGHDT, YNNKEL (reference sequence). The V and J ends lost 0 bases and 0 bases respectively, with 15 bases between them. The CDR3 loop spans 18 amino acids. CDR3 region: CASSQDSTGPYSNQPQHF. The CDR3 DNA reads as TGTGCCAGCAGCCAAGACTCGACAGGCCCCTATAGCAATCAGCCCCAGCATTTT.